Shown below are 5 T cell receptor beta chains from a single sample sequenced in a study of cytomegalovirus exposure and HLA in healthy donors. PCR primers comprised 60 Vbeta and 13 Jbeta primers. Sequenced by immunoSEQ multiplex PCR; TCRdb stores in-frame clones only, minus some. Of fewer than 110,000 clones listed, 60% to 80% were seen once; the top ten hold approximately 4.3%. Specimen: PBMCs. The source of these receptors is a man aged 50-60 years in good health and CMV-seropositive.

The genes are TRBV30 and TRBJ1-4; D is possibly TRBD1 (6 bases). The CDR3 runs 15 residues. V dropped 3 bases and J dropped 7 bases, with 18 bases sitting between them. Germline assignment: CDR1 GTSNPN and CDR2 SVGIG (reference sequence). The CDR3 region has the DNA TGTGCCTGGAGGGGGGGGAGGGGCAGGGGTGAAAAACTGTTTTTT. Protein: CAWRGGRGRGEKLFF.

The CDR3: CASASAGHSPLHF. Here the CDR3 DNA reads TGTGCCAGCGCGTCGGCGGGCCATTCACCCCTCCACTTT. The V call is TRBV25-1, the J call TRBJ1-6; D ambiguous. This CDR3 spans 13 amino acids. Trimming stripped 8 bases from V and 8 bases from J, with 13 bases between. The V gene's germline CDR1 is MGHDK and CDR2 SYGVNS.

This chain connects TRBV7-9 to TRBJ1-3, with 9 bases aligning to TRBD1. With V trimmed by 5 bases and J by 2 bases, 10 bases remained unmatched. This CDR3 contains 17 residues. Germline V gene sequence: CDR1 SEHNR, CDR2 FQNEAQ (reference sequence). In DNA, the CDR3 is TGTGCCAGCAGCACATACCGGGACAGGGAGACTGGAAACACCATATATTTT. Translated: CASSTYRDRETGNTIYF.

The chain has TRBV7-2 and TRBJ2-3, with 8 bases fitting TRBD2. The germline CDR1 and CDR2 sequences are SGHTA and FQGNSA. This CDR3 comprises 16 residues. Germline trimming cut 0 bases from V and 0 bases from J; bases unmatched to any gene: 2. CDR3 sequence: CASSLARLASTDTQYF. The CDR3 DNA sequence: TGTGCCAGCAGCTTAGCGCGACTAGCGAGCACAGATACGCAGTATTTT. The variable domain in full, with the rest retrieved from reference TRBV7-2 and TRBJ2-3, is GAGVSQSPSNKVTEKGKDVELRCDPISGHTALYWYRQSLGQGLEFLIYFQGNSAPDKSGLPSDRFSAERTGGSVSTLTIQRTQQEDSAVYLCASSLARLASTDTQYFGPGTRLTVL.

This clone was picked up one time. The V call is TRBV19, the J call TRBJ1-1, with D possibly being TRBD1 (5 bases). Per germline, CDR1 LNHDA and CDR2 SQIVND (reference sequence). The CDR3 consists of 15 residues. Trimming removed 7 bases from V and 0 bases from J, with 15 bases in between. The chain's CDR3 is CASILPGGVNTEAFF. CDR3 nucleotide sequence: TGTGCCAGTATTCTCCCCGGGGGAGTGAACACTGAAGCTTTCTTT.